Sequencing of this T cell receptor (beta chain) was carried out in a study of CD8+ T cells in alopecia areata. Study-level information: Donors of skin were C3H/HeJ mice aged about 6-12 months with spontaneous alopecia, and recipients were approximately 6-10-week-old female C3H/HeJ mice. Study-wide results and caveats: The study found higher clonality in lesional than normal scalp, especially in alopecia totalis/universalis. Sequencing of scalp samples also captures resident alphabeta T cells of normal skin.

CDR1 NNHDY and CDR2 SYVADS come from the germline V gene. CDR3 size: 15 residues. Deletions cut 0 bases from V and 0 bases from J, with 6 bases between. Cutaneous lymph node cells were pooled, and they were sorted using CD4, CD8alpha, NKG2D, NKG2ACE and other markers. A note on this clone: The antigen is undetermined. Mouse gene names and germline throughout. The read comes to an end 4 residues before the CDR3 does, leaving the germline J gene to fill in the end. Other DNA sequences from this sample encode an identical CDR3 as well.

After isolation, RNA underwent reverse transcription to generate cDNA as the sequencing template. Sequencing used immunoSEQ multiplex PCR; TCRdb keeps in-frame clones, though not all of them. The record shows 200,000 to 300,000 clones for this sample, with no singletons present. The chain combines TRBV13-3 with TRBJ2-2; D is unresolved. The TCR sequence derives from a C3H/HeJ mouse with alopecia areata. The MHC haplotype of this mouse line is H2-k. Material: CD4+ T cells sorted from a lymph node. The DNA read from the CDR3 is TGTGCCAGCAGTGATGACAAGGCAAACACCGGG. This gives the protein CASSDDKANTG. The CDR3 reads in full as CASSDDKANTGQLYF.